This TCR beta chain is drawn from a study of Graves' ophthalmopathy and Graves' hyperthyroidism. General study findings and limits: Ophthalmopathy progression cases were predicted by the model with roughly 70% sensitivity and about 72% specificity. For separating ophthalmopathy from stable hyperthyroidism, a 13-signature model gave roughly 90% sensitivity and around 76% specificity.

From germline, CDR1 is SQVTM and CDR2 ANQGSEA. The CDR3 has 12 amino acids. V lost 3 bases to trimming and J lost 2 bases, with 7 bases between them. This clonotype was observed at least ten times. The antigen remains undetermined. Amplification targeted the TCR beta CDR3 regions, with RNA transcripts as the source material. First-round RT-PCR relied on HTBI primers, and a second-round multiplex PCR came next. TCRdb reanalysed the multiplex PCR reads using MiXCR and keeps one entry per CDR3 protein. The sample records over a million distinct CDR3 sequences, about two fifths being singletons. Each hyperthyroidism patient was newly diagnosed, with under 2 months' duration, and aged 18 to 65.

Source material: peripheral blood or thyroid tissue (not recorded which). The chain has TRBV29-1 and TRBJ1-2; no definite D call. The clonotype was recovered from an adult man with Graves' hyperthyroidism. The CDR3 DNA sequence: TGCAGCGTTGAGGAGGGAAACTATGGCTACACCTTC. The encoded protein is CSVEEGNYGYTF.